The rows below give T cell receptor beta chains drawn from one sample of a study of T cell changes during pregnancy in multiple sclerosis. Repertoires were generated with immunoSEQ multiplex PCR, while TCRdb's copy carries only in-frame clones and drops some. The table records 73,000 or so clones, roughly nine tenths of them present only once. This specimen consisted of peripheral blood, obtained in the second trimester of pregnancy. The receptors here all came from a female donor with multiple sclerosis, enrolled in a pregnancy study. CDR3s include the opening cysteine and the closing phenylalanine or tryptophan.

TRBV7-9	TRBJ2-3	CASSQPGLAGHSTDTQYF
TRBV4-3	TRBJ1-2	CASSQDRPAGARYGYTF
TRBV5-1	TRBJ2-7	CATRTGPQNEQYF
TRBV7-3	TRBJ1-2	CASSPDSNYGYTF
TRBV9	TRBJ1-6	CASSVRGSQSPLHF
TRBV5-4	TRBJ1-2	CASSPHIDTPYGYTF
TRBV4-2	TRBJ2-5	CASSQERGGQETQYF
TRBV10-3	TRBJ2-1	CAISDSGVRGNEQFF
TRBV5-4	TRBJ2-3	CASSTRRLAGTDTQYF
TRBV30	TRBJ1-6	CAWVRGGSPLHF
TRBV4-3	TRBJ1-2	CASSQISEPYGYTF
TRBV4-3	TRBJ1-3	CASSQDYRVGNTIYF
TRBV19	TRBJ2-7	CASRTGTGTYEQYF
TRBV7-9	TRBJ1-5	CASSPTNRDRGNQPQHF
TRBV7-2	TRBJ1-1	CASSPGTGDTEAFF
TRBV12-5	TRBJ2-7	CASGWGQLDFYEQYF
TRBV7-2	TRBJ2-5	CASSSTGLQETQYF
TRBV7-6	TRBJ1-2	CAGSFNGGRGYTF
TRBV9	TRBJ1-2	CASSVQGGGYTF
TRBV12-5	TRBJ2-1	CASGLSLSLAVAYDEQFF
TRBV20-1	TRBJ1-2	CSARTGYGYTF
TRBV7-2	TRBJ1-3	CASSQGASGNTIYF